Listed below are T cell receptor beta chains from one sample, sequenced in a study of early T cells in non-severe SARS-CoV-2 infection. TCRdb called the 5' RACE reads again in MiXCR, with one record for every CDR3 protein. The sample holds about 56,000 distinct CDR3 sequences, more than 13% seen once. The specimen was whole blood, collected at baseline. These receptor sequences come from an adult who was a healthcare worker with PCR-confirmed SARS-CoV-2 infection or an uninfected control (not recorded which). Each CDR3 is given with its conserved first and last residue. The D gene is left open where the match is weak. The size field is filled for only some rows; it gives once, few, many or a size class.

CDR3 DNA	CDR3 protein	D gene	V gene	J gene	clone size
TGTGCCAGCAGCCCCCGTGGGACTAGCGGGAGGTTACACACAGATACGCAGTATTTT	CASSPRGTSGRLHTDTQYF	TRBD2	TRBV7-9	TRBJ2-3	NA
TGTGCCAGCAGTTACGAGAAATCGAACACTGAAGCTTTCTTT	CASSYEKSNTEAFF	NA	TRBV6-5	TRBJ1-1	few
TGTGCCAGCTCACCAACCGCCACGGAGACCCAGTACTTC	CASSPTATETQYF	NA	TRBV18	TRBJ2-5	few
TGTGCCAAGCACGCGACTAGCGGGAGGGCCTCGGATGAGCAGTTCTTC	CAKHATSGRASDEQFF	TRBD2	TRBV7-3	TRBJ2-1	NA
TGTGCCAGTAGTTCCCTAGGGACTGCCCAAGAGACCCAGTACTTC	CASSSLGTAQETQYF	NA	TRBV19	TRBJ2-5	few
TGCGCCAGCAGCCCCTGGACTAGCGGGAGTTACGAGCAGTACTTC	CASSPWTSGSYEQYF	TRBD2	TRBV4-1	TRBJ2-7	many
TGTGCCAGCAGCCCGGACCGTGGGGAACGGTCTGAAGCTTTCTTT	CASSPDRGERSEAFF	NA	TRBV4-2	TRBJ1-1	NA
TGTGCCAGCAGTGACTCCGGGACTAGCGGGGGGTCCCGTATGTTCTTC	CASSDSGTSGGSRMFF	TRBD2	TRBV6-4	TRBJ2-1	NA
TGTGCCAGTAGTGGGGGATGGGGACAGGAGACCTATGGCTACACCTTC	CASSGGWGQETYGYTF	TRBD1	TRBV19	TRBJ1-2	many
TGTGCCAGCAGTCCTGGGACGGATTTCTACGAGCAGTACTTC	CASSPGTDFYEQYF	NA	TRBV5-8	TRBJ2-7	NA
TGTGCCACCAGTGACGAAGGGACAGGGAAAACCGGGGAGCTGTTTTTT	CATSDEGTGKTGELFF	TRBD1	TRBV24-1	TRBJ2-2	NA
TGTGCCAGCAGCGGACGGATCGTCTCTGGGGCCAACGTCCTGACTTTC	CASSGRIVSGANVLTF	NA	TRBV7-2	TRBJ2-6	NA
TGTGCCACCGGTGACAGGAACACCGGGGAGCTGTTTTTT	CATGDRNTGELFF	NA	TRBV24-1	TRBJ2-2	NA
TGTGCCAGCAGTTCCCGGACAGGAGTATACACCTTC	CASSSRTGVYTF	TRBD1	TRBV27	TRBJ1-2	NA
TGTGCCTTGAGTATATCAGCGGGGGCAGATACGCAGTATTTT	CALSISAGADTQYF	TRBD2	TRBV30	TRBJ2-3	NA
TGTGCCACCAGCTCCTCCGGGACAGGGAATTCACCCCTCCACTTT	CATSSSGTGNSPLHF	TRBD1	TRBV15	TRBJ1-6	NA
TGCGCCAGCAGCTTGGGCTCGGCTAGCGCACAAGAGACCCAGTACTTC	CASSLGSASAQETQYF	NA	TRBV5-1	TRBJ2-5	few